The TCR beta chain under discussion was sequenced for a study of blood T cell repertoires in COVID-19. Study summary: Sample material is recorded as cDNA or gDNA derived from T cells, B-cell-depleted T cells, or PBMCs.

Original handling: Reference gene primer amplification gave estimated nucleated cell counts. Sequenced by immunoSEQ multiplex PCR; TCRdb stores in-frame clones only, minus some. Clone size and V and J calls were adopted from that table, with D and trimming inferred from the DNA. Of 78,000 or so clones in the sample, approximately 90% are singletons; the top ten hold almost 6.5%. CDR3 length equals 14 residues. V shed 3 bases, J shed 5 bases, and the junction held 6 bases outside the gene matches. Germline CDR1 is MNHEY and CDR2 is SMNVEV (reference sequence). This rearrangement joins TRBV27 to TRBJ2-5, with 7 nucleotides matching TRBD1. The TCR was taken from a woman aged 45-65 years with acute or convalescent COVID-19. Specimen: peripheral blood. The DNA of the CDR3 is TGTGCCAGCAGTTTCACAGGGGTATCGGAGACCCAGTACTTC. Amino acids: CASSFTGVSETQYF.